The clone carrying this T cell receptor beta chain was seen many times. The sample is drawn from a study of CD8 T cells in ankylosing spondylitis. TCRdb redid the calling of the 5' RACE reads with MiXCR, one entry per CDR3 protein. Of tens of thousands of distinct CDR3 sequences listed, under 30% are singletons. Germline CDR1 is DFQATT and CDR2 is SNEGSKA (reference sequence). V dropped 7 bases and J dropped 5; count of bases not matched to a gene: 13. The CDR3 extends over 14 amino acids. The V and J genes are TRBV20-1 and TRBJ2-5; 7 bases align to TRBD2. Sequencing was carried out using blood, either unsorted or a sorted T cell fraction (not recorded which). The sequence was obtained from a male donor with ankylosing spondylitis or in good health (not recorded which). DNA of the CDR3: TGCAGTGTCCTAGTTCGGGGGGAGAGGGAGACCCAGTACTTC. Translated: CSVLVRGERETQYF.